The sequence of this TCR beta chain was determined in a study of shared clonotypes between healthy human individuals. This CDR3 comprises 14 residues. Germline V gives CDR1 KGHSH, CDR2 LQKENI. Trimming took off 2 bases at V and 3 bases at J, with 10 bases between the two ends. Assay runs were performed at deep level. Sequenced by immunoSEQ multiplex PCR; TCRdb stores in-frame clones only, minus some. Among a few hundred thousand clones listed, around 78% were seen once. This receptor was identified in a woman in her forties in good health. Some clones in this sample may be carry-over from other donors' samples. This chain links TRBV18 with TRBJ2-5, with a tentative D call TRBD2 (6 bases). Material for sequencing was PBMCs. As DNA, the CDR3 is TGTGCCAGCTCACCAGCGGGACTGGAAGAGACCCAGTACTTC. Its protein is CASSPAGLEETQYF.